This T cell receptor (beta chain) is drawn from a study of blood T cells in healthy people across ages. Then a second PCR, running roughly 7 to 11 cycles, was carried out with a sample-barcoded 5' primer and a J-beta primer mix. TCRdb reanalysed the 5' RACE reads using MiXCR and keeps one entry per CDR3 protein. The repertoire holds about 540,000 distinct CDR3 sequences, less than 25% seen once, with approximately 8.7% in the top ten. Germline assignment: CDR1 MNHEY and CDR2 SMNVEV (reference sequence). The CDR3 length is 18 residues. Trimming stripped 0 bases from V and 2 bases from J, with 18 bases between. These sequences were also reported in another study, on T cells of mothers and their children.

The source is a boy younger than 18 in good health. The sequenced sample was blood. V is TRBV27 and J is TRBJ2-3; no reliable D call. The CDR3 loop reads CASSLSRPKAVVTDTQYF. In DNA, the CDR3 is TGTGCCAGCAGTTTATCTCGACCCAAGGCGGTAGTCACAGATACGCAGTATTTT.